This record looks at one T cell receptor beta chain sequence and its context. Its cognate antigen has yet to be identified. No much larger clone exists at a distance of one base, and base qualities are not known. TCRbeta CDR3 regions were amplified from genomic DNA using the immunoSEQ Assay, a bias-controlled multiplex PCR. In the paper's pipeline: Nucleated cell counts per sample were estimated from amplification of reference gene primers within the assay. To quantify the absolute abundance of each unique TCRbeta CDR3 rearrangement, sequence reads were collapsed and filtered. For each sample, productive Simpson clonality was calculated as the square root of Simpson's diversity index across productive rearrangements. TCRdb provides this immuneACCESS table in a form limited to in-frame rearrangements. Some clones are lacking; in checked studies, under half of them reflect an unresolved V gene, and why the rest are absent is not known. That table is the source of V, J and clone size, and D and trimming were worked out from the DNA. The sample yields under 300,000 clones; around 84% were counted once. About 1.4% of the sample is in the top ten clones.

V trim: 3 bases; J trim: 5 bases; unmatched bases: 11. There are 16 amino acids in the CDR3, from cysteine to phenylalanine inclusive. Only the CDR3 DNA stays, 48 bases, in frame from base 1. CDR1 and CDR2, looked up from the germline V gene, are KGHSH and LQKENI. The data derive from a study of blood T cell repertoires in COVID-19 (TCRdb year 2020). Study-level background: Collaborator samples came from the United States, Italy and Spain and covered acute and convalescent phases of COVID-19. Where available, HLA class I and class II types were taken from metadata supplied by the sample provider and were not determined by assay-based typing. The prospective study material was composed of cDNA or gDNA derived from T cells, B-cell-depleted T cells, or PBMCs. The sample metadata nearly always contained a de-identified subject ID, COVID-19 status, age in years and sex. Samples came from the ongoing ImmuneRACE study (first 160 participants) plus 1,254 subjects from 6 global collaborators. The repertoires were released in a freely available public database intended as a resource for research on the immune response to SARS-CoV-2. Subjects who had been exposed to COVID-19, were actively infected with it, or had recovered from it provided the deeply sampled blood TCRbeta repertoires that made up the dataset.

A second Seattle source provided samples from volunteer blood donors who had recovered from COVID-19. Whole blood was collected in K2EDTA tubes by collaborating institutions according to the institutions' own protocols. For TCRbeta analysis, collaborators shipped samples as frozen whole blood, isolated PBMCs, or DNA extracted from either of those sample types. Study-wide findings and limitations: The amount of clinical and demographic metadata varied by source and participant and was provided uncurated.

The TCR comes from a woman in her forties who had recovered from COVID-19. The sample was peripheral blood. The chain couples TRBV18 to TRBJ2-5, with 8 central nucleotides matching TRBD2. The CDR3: CASSPGGGTLVETQYF. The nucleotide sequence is TGTGCCAGCTCACCGGGCGGGGGGACCCTCGTGGAGACCCAGTACTTC.